This T cell receptor (beta chain) came from a study of identifying expanded T cells in peripheral blood. Data came from immunoSEQ multiplex PCR; TCRdb stores just in-frame clones and leaves some out. Of tens of thousands of clones listed, about 89% are singletons. V trimming: 2 bases; J trimming: 2 bases; junction bases outside the gene matches: 3. Germline V lookup: CDR1 MNHEY, CDR2 SMNVEV (reference sequence). The CDR3 runs 16 residues. This chain connects TRBV27 to TRBJ1-6; TRBD1 matches 7 bases. Material for sequencing was blood. The sequence was obtained from a person aged 18 to 70 in good health. DNA for the CDR3: TGTGCCAGCAGTTTAGACGGGACAGCCTATAATTCACCCCTCCACTTT. Its protein product is CASSLDGTAYNSPLHF.